A single count supports the clone carrying this T cell receptor (beta chain). What it binds is unknown. This sample was taken from a study of Ad26.COV2.S vaccination and SARS-CoV-2 variants. Background on the study: Doses of Ad26.COV2.S were injected into muscle once or twice, 56 days apart. General study points: The TCR-based breadth and depth measures might underestimate overall T cell responses. Breadth measured for non-spike TCRs was similar across vaccine and placebo recipients.

The treatment denotes: over 15 received Ad26.COV2.S at low or high dose, single or two shots; about 5 received placebo; per-sample allocation not given. It was on day 63 after the first vaccine or placebo injection that samples were taken. The CDR3 is made up of 15 amino acids. Trimming removed 0 bases at V and 0 bases at J, with 8 bases between. Germline V gives CDR1 SGDLS, CDR2 YYNGEE. Clones were sequenced by immunoSEQ multiplex PCR, and TCRdb holds only the in-frame ones, with some missing. The top ten clones hold 3.6% of a sample with about 400,000 clones, approximately 90% of them seen once. The TCR sequence derives from a person between 18 and 65 years old who received the Ad26.COV2.S COVID-19 vaccine or a placebo. The rearrangement uses TRBV9 and TRBJ2-3, with D unresolved. The sequenced sample was peripheral blood, obtained in a trial of Ad26.COV2.S vaccine versus placebo. This chain's CDR3 is CASSVGRFSTDTQYF. DNA for the CDR3: TGTGCCAGCAGCGTAGGTAGATTTAGCACAGATACGCAGTATTTT.